The 30 T cell receptor beta chains below were found in one sample sequenced in a study of blood T cells in healthy people across ages. The second PCR ran about 6 to 12 cycles with a sample-barcoded 5' primer and J-beta primers. Each CDR3 protein gets one entry after TCRdb re-called the 5' RACE reads with MiXCR. There are 1.5 million to 2 million distinct CDR3 sequences in the sample; about two fifths occur only once, and 23% lies in the top ten. The sample comprised blood. All receptors come from a human donor in good health.

This clonotype has more than one count but fewer than ten. The chain joins TRBV5-1 to TRBJ1-1; unclear D gene. Deletions cut 0 bases from V and 7 bases from J, with 13 bases between. Per the germline V gene, CDR1 is SGHRS and CDR2 is YFSETQ. CDR3 length: 14 amino acids. The CDR3 region is CASSLGRVTYEAFF. CDR3 nucleotides: TGCGCCAGCAGCTTGGGGAGGGTCACGTATGAAGCTTTCTTT.

CDR3 loop: CASSLASGGFGSYEQYF. CDR3 nucleotides: TGCGCCAGCAGCTTGGCTAGCGGGGGCTTCGGGTCCTACGAGCAGTACTTC. J is TRBJ2-7 and V is TRBV5-1; TRBD2 matches at 10 bases. The CDR3 covers 17 residues. Germline V CDR1 and CDR2: SGHRS, YFSETQ. With V trimmed by 0 bases and J by 1 base, 7 bases remained unmatched.

The CDR3 protein is CASSLRLTLNTEAFF. CDR3 nucleotide sequence: TGTGCCAGCAGCCTCAGACTTACCCTGAACACTGAAGCTTTCTTT. The genes are TRBV7-2 and TRBJ1-1, with D unresolved. Looked up from germline, CDR1 is SGHTA and CDR2 is FQGNSA. V was pared by 5 bases and J by 0 bases, with 13 bases between. The CDR3 spans 15 residues.

V usage is TRBV7-9 and J usage is TRBJ2-3; a possible D gene is TRBD2 (5 bases). Per germline, CDR1 SEHNR and CDR2 FQNEAQ (reference sequence). CDR3 length: 16 residues. The ends were cut back, 4 bases at V and 2 bases at J, with 16 bases in the middle. CDR3 sequence: CASSSGLGISTDTQYF. The CDR3 nucleotides are TGTGCCAGCAGCTCCGGCCTCGGGATTTCCACAGATACGCAGTATTTT.

A remark on this clonotype: Germline and junction disagree at one end, which may indicate a read error. The chain employs TRBV7-9 and TRBJ1-2; D uncertain. Per germline, CDR1 SEHNR and CDR2 FQNEAQ (reference sequence). The CDR3 contains 14 residues. CDR3: CASSLDGVGYGHTF. In nucleotides, the CDR3 is TGTGCCAGCAGCTTAGACGGGGTGGGGTATGGCCACACCTTC.

This clonotype was detected a few times. The chain has TRBV4-3 and TRBJ2-6, with 9 bases aligning to TRBD1. The CDR3 has 16 residues. J was trimmed by 5 bases and V by 3 bases; bases with no gene match: 5. Germline V CDR1 and CDR2: LGHNA, YSLEER. This chain's CDR3 is CASSQGGQGWANVLTF. CDR3 nucleotide sequence: TGCGCCAGCAGCCAGGGCGGACAGGGGTGGGCCAACGTCCTGACTTTC.

The chain joins TRBV5-1 to TRBJ2-1, with 10 bases fitting TRBD2. Germline V gene lookup returns CDR1 SGHRS and CDR2 YFSETQ. The CDR3 consists of 17 residues. Losses at the gene ends were 2 bases for V and 10 bases for J; bases not matched to a gene: 15. This CDR3 is CASSLPSSGGPTTEQFF. In DNA form, the CDR3 reads TGCGCCAGCAGCTTACCTTCTAGCGGGGGACCCACAACCGAGCAGTTCTTC. Full variable domain (outside the CDR3, taken from reference TRBV5-1 and TRBJ2-1): KAGVTQTPRYLIKTRGQQVTLSCSPISGHRSVSWYQQTPGQGLQFLFEYFSETQRNKGNFPGRFSGRQFSNSRSEMNVSTLELGDSALYLCASSLPSSGGPTTEQFFGPGTRLTVL.

The J gene is TRBJ1-3, the V gene TRBV28; 7 nucleotides align to TRBD1. V lost 5 bases and J lost 5; bases outside the gene matches: 6. Per the germline V gene, CDR1 is MDHEN and CDR2 is SYDVKM. The CDR3 loop spans 14 amino acids. The CDR3 DNA reads as TGTGCCAGCAGTCCGCCGACAGGGCGAAACACCATATATTTT. Translating gives CASSPPTGRNTIYF.

This sequence joins TRBV12-3 or TRBV12-4 and TRBJ2-5; 10 bases are a match to TRBD2. The CDR3 loop spans 14 amino acids. With 3 bases clipped from V and 7 bases from J, the junction kept 5 bases outside the gene matches. DNA for the CDR3: TGTGCCAGCAGTTTCCAACTAGCGGGGTCGACCCAGTACTTC. This sequence encodes CASSFQLAGSTQYF.

The CDR3 nucleotides are TGTGCCAGCAGCTGGTTGACCGGACAGGGGAGGAATGAGCAGTTCTTC. It codes for CASSWLTGQGRNEQFF. This rearrangement joins TRBV7-9 to TRBJ2-1; 9 bases are a match to TRBD1. Germline-derived CDR1 and CDR2 are SEHNR and FQNEAQ (reference sequence). The J segment lost 7 bases and the V segment lost 4 bases, leaving 11 bases of the junction unmatched. CDR3 length: 16 amino acids.

The chain has TRBV15 and TRBJ1-2, with D hard to call. The V and J ends lost 0 bases and 4 bases respectively, with 12 bases between them. Germline CDR1 is LNHNV and CDR2 is YYDKDF (reference sequence). This CDR3 region has 15 residues. CDR3 sequence (DNA): TGTGCCACCAGCAGAGATTCCGCCCGGGTCTATGGCTACACCTTC. The encoded protein is CATSRDSARVYGYTF.

This chain links TRBV20-1 with TRBJ2-1; D possibly uses TRBD1 or TRBD2 (6 bases each). Judging by the DNA end, TRBJ2-7 fits better; the J call may be wrong. Germline V CDR1 and CDR2: DFQATT, SNEGSKA (reference sequence). The CDR3 consists of 14 residues. CDR3 residues: CSARGPGAHYEQYF. CDR3 nucleotides: TGCAGTGCTAGAGGTCCGGGGGCTCATTACGAGCAGTACTTC.

This sequence joins TRBV6-2 or TRBV6-3 and TRBJ1-6; D may be TRBD1 (5 bases). This CDR3 has 16 amino acids. Germline-derived CDR1 and CDR2 are MNHEY and SVGEGT. Trimming took 6 bases from V and 0 from J, leaving 12 bases between them. The CDR3 region is CASSPYRSSYNSPLHF. The CDR3, as DNA: TGTGCCAGCAGCCCTTACAGGAGCTCCTATAATTCACCCCTCCACTTT.

This clonotype was observed a handful of times. V is TRBV5-1 and J is TRBJ2-3; no clear D. This CDR3 contains 14 residues. Trimming removed 2 bases at V and 2 bases at J, with 9 bases between. Germline V gene sequence: CDR1 SGHRS, CDR2 YFSETQ. The CDR3 spells CASSLGSLTDTQYF. DNA of the CDR3: TGCGCCAGCAGCTTAGGCAGCCTCACAGATACGCAGTATTTT.

This chain joins TRBV6-2 or TRBV6-3 and TRBJ2-5; D is perhaps TRBD2 (6 bases). The V gene lost 8 bases and the J gene lost 7 bases, with 14 bases spanning the gap. Germline CDR1 and CDR2: MNHEY and SVGEGT. This CDR3 region has 12 residues. CDR3 coding DNA: TGTGCCAGCGGGTCGGACGGGGGGACCCAGTACTTC. This sequence encodes CASGSDGGTQYF.

This clonotype was observed a handful of times. The junction does not match germline at one end; this may be a read error. This chain joins TRBV10-3 and TRBJ2-7, with D perhaps TRBD1 (5 bases). The CDR3 loop spans 16 amino acids. Germline V lookup: CDR1 ENHRY, CDR2 SYGVKD. The CDR3 region is CAISDGASQTSSEQYF. In DNA form, the CDR3 reads TGTGCCATCAGTGATGGGGCTAGTCAAACCTCCTCCGAGCAGTACTTC.

In nucleotides, the CDR3 is TGCGCCAGCAAATTCCTAGGCGGGGGGGCTGAGGAGCAGTTCTTC. Translating gives CASKFLGGGAEEQFF. The chain has TRBV5-1 and TRBJ2-1; 9 bases map to TRBD2. Germline trimming cut 6 bases from V and 10 bases from J; bases unmatched to any gene: 14. This CDR3 contains 15 residues. Germline values: CDR1 SGHRS, CDR2 YFSETQ.

The chain carries TRBV29-1 and TRBJ2-1; D may correspond to TRBD1 or TRBD2 (6 bases each). V was pared by 0 bases and J by 4 bases, with 13 bases between. Germline CDR1 SQVTM, CDR2 ANQGSEA. CDR3 size: 15 residues. DNA for the CDR3: TGCAGCGTTGAAGATAAGGGGGGTAATTACAATGAGCAGTTCTTC. This translates into CSVEDKGGNYNEQFF.

The chain recombines TRBV27 with TRBJ2-2; D is tentatively TRBD1 or TRBD2 (6 bases each). Germline-derived CDR1 and CDR2 are MNHEY and SMNVEV (reference sequence). V gave up 3 bases and J gave up 7 bases, with 12 bases separating them. The CDR3 extends over 14 amino acids. CDR3 coding DNA: TGTGCCAGCAGTTTGCTGGGGGGCGGCGGGGAGCTGTTTTTT. Amino acid sequence: CASSLLGGGGELFF.

This chain connects TRBV29-1 to TRBJ1-2; 8 bases agree with TRBD1. This CDR3 has 12 residues. Losses at the gene ends were 7 bases for V and 3 bases for J; bases not matched to a gene: 4. Per the germline V gene, CDR1 is SQVTM and CDR2 is ANQGSEA. The DNA of the CDR3 is TGCAGCGGAGCGACAGGGGACTATGGCTACACCTTC. Translation gives CSGATGDYGYTF.

This chain joins TRBV3-1 and TRBJ1-2; D unresolved. The CDR3 runs to 13 residues. Germline CDR1 reads LGHDT; CDR2 reads YNNKEL (reference sequence). V dropped 4 bases and J dropped 8 bases, with 14 bases sitting between them. CDR3 in amino acids: CASSPLIRLGYTF. Written as DNA, the CDR3 is TGTGCCAGCAGCCCACTGATCCGATTGGGCTACACCTTC. The full variable domain, with the rest looked up from reference TRBV3-1 and TRBJ1-2, is DTAVSQTPKYLVTQMGNDKSIKCEQNLGHDTMYWYKQDSKKFLKIMFSYNNKELIINETVPNRFSPKSPDKAHLNLHINSLELGDSAVYFCASSPLIRLGYTFGSGTRLTVV.

The CDR3 loop reads CASSLSPSGGGGVQETQYF. Here the CDR3 DNA reads TGTGCCAGCAGCTTATCCCCCAGCGGGGGGGGTGGGGTTCAAGAGACCCAGTACTTC. The rearrangement uses TRBV7-2 and TRBJ2-5, with 10 bases identical to TRBD2. This CDR3 is built from 19 residues. From germline, CDR1 is SGHTA and CDR2 FQGNSA. The J segment lost 2 bases and the V segment lost 2 bases, leaving 14 bases of the junction unmatched.

Details on this clonotype: Sequence at one end of the junction differs from germline and may be a read error. This chain connects TRBV10-3 to TRBJ2-7; 7 bases match TRBD1. The V gene's germline CDR1 is ENHRY and CDR2 SYGVKD. The CDR3 totals 19 residues. CDR3 nucleotide sequence: TGCGCCATCAGTGATGTGGCAGGGGGTGCCCTTACTAGCTCCTACGAGCAGTACTTC. The encoded protein is CAISDVAGGALTSSYEQYF.

CDR3 nucleotides: TGTGCCAGCAGCGAGCGGGGGGTAACCCTTTACAATGAGCAGTTCTTC. Translation: CASSERGVTLYNEQFF. This chain links TRBV2 with TRBJ2-1, with 9 bases that match TRBD2. In germline, CDR1 is SNHLY, CDR2 FYNNEI. There are 16 residues in the CDR3. V trimming: 6 bases; J trimming: 4 bases; junction bases outside the gene matches: 10.

This sequence joins TRBV3-1 and TRBJ2-3; either TRBD1 or TRBD2 may fit D (6 bases each). Looked up from germline, CDR1 is LGHDT and CDR2 is YNNKEL (reference sequence). Trimming removed 0 bases at V and 5 bases at J, with 12 bases between. This CDR3 has 15 amino acids. The CDR3 region is CASSQDEGGRDTQYF. The DNA of the CDR3 is TGTGCCAGCAGCCAAGACGAGGGGGGCAGAGATACGCAGTATTTT.

The CDR3 bases are TGCAGTGCTAGAGTGGCGGGGGGCGTCTCCTACAATGAGCAGTTCTTC. The encoded protein is CSARVAGGVSYNEQFF. V is TRBV20-1 and J is TRBJ2-1; the match to TRBD2 covers 8 bases. The germline V gene has CDR1 DFQATT and CDR2 SNEGSKA (reference sequence). V shed 1 base and J 0 bases; nucleotides not matched to a gene: 5. This CDR3 has 16 residues.

This rearrangement joins TRBV12-3 or TRBV12-4 to TRBJ1-1; 8 nucleotides align to TRBD1. After removal of 2 bases from V and 1 base from J, the junction contained 6 bases not matched to a gene. The CDR3 consists of 16 residues. CDR3 in amino acids: CASSLTAGGTNTEAFF. The CDR3 DNA reads TGTGCCAGCAGTTTAACCGCAGGGGGCACGAACACTGAAGCTTTCTTT.

This clonotype was detected once. Here the CDR3 reads CASSPLWGTGELFF. In DNA, the CDR3 is TGTGCCAGCAGCCCCCTCTGGGGCACCGGGGAGCTGTTTTTT. The chain links TRBV7-2 to TRBJ2-2, with no clear D. V lost 5 bases and J lost 4, with 11 bases in between. This CDR3 is built from 14 residues. The germline CDR1 and CDR2 sequences are SGHTA and FQGNSA.

This clonotype was seen only once. This may stem from a read error, because a much larger clone lies one nucleotide away. This chain links TRBV6-5 with TRBJ2-4; D remains ambiguous. TRBJ2-7 matches the DNA end more closely, so the J call is doubtful. The CDR3 has 11 amino acids. CDR1 is MNHEY and CDR2 is SVGAGI in the germline V gene. DNA for the CDR3: TGTGCCAGCATTTATAGGGACGAGCAGTACTTC. Translating it yields CASIYRDEQYF.

J is TRBJ2-3 and V is TRBV5-1; TRBD2 aligns across 13 bases. Germline CDR1 and CDR2: SGHRS and YFSETQ. Trimming took 4 bases from V and 2 from J; bases not matched to a gene: 7. This CDR3 spans 17 amino acids. Written as DNA, the CDR3 is TGCGCCAGCAGCGTAGTCGGGACTAGCGGGGACACAGATACGCAGTATTTT. Protein: CASSVVGTSGDTDTQYF.